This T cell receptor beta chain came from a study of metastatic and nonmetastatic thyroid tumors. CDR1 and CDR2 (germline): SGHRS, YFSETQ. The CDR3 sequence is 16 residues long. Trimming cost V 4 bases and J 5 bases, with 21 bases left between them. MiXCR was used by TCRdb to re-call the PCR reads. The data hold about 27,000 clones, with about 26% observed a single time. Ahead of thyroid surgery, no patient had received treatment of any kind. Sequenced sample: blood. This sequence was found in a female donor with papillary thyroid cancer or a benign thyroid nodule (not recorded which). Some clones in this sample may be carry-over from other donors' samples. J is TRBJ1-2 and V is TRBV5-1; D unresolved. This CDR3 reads CASSLDPDAGIYGYTF. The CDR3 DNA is TGCGCCAGCAGCCTGGACCCCGACGCCGGCATTTATGGCTACACCTTC.